The sample holds many counts of the clone carrying this T cell receptor (beta chain). Antigen: not known. Germline V CDR1 and CDR2: SEHNR, FQNEAQ (reference sequence). Trimming removed 4 bases from V and 6 bases from J, with 21 bases in between. The length of the CDR3 is 16 residues. Time point described: newly diagnosed GD, antithyroid drugs for less than 3 months. From PBMCs, RNA was extracted and then used to make the TCR library. These data come from a study of regulatory T cells in long-lasting Graves disease. Regarding the study as a whole: TRBV28, TRBJ1-2 and TRBJ2-5 emerged as the favored segments in persistent disease.

The authors built TCR beta libraries using iRepertoire HTBI primers and Arm-PCR of CDR3 regions. TCRdb processed the multiplex PCR reads anew with MiXCR; each CDR3 protein has one entry. Among 300,000 to 400,000 distinct CDR3 sequences listed, 15% to 17% were seen once. The material was peripheral blood mononuclear cells (PBMCs), obtained at new diagnosis, from a patient treated with antithyroid drugs. V is TRBV7-9 and J is TRBJ1-1; D gene ambiguous. This clonotype originated in a female donor with Graves disease. Here the CDR3 DNA reads TGTGCCAGCAGCTCAAAACGGACCGCTGGTATCGCTGAAGCTTTCTTT. It yields the protein CASSSKRTAGIAEAFF.